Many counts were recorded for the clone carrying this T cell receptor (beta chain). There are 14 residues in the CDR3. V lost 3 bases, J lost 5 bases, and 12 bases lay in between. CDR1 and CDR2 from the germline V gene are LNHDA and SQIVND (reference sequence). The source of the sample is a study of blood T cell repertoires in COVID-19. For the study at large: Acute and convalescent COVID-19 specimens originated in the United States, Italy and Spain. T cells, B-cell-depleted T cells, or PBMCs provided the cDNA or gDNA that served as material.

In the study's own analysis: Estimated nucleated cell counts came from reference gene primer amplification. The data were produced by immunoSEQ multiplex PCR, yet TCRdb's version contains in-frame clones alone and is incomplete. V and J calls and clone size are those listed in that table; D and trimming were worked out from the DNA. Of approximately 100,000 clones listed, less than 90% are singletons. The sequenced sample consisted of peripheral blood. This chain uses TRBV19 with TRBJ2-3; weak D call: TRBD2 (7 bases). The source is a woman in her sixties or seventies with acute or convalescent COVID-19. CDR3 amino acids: CASSIEGGKDTQYF. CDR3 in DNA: TGTGCCAGTAGTATTGAGGGGGGGAAAGATACGCAGTATTTT.